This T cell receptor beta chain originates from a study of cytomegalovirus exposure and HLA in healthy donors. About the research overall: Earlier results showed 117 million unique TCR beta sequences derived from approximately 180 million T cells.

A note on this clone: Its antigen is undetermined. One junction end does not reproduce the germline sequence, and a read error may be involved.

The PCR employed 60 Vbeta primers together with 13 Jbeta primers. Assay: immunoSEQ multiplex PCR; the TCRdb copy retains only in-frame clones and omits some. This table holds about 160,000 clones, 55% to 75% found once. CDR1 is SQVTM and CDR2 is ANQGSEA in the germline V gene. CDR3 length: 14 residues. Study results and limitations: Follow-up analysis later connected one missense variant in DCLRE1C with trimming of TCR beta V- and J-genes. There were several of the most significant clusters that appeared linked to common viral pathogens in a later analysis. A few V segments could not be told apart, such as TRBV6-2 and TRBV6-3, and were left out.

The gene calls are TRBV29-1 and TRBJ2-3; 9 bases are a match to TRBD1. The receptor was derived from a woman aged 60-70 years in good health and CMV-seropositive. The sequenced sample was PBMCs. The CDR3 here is CNVDPTGGEDTQYF. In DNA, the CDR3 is TGCAACGTTGACCCGACAGGGGGAGAAGATACGCAGTATTTT.